The source of this T cell receptor beta chain is a study of T cell responses to AZD1222 COVID-19 vaccine. This clone showed up just a few times. The antigen remains undetermined. Here immunoSEQ multiplex PCR was the method, and the copy in TCRdb shows in-frame clones only, minus some. The sample has about 73,000 clones, roughly nine tenths seen once. Study results and caveats: Nearly half of spike-specific TCRs reportedly target unmutated variant regions. Donors were mostly white British, more females; clonal diversity possibly underestimated.

Germline V gives CDR1 SGHRS, CDR2 YFSETQ. The V and J ends lost 4 bases and 5 bases, in that order; junction bases with no gene match: 10. This CDR3 comprises 18 residues. Sequenced here: peripheral blood, sampled 28 days after the second AZD1222 dose. This TCR derives from an adult who received the AZD1222 COVID-19 vaccine. The gene calls are TRBV5-1 and TRBJ2-2; 14 nucleotides align to TRBD2. CDR3 sequence: CASSPGLAGVNNTGELFF. In nucleotides, the CDR3 is TGCGCCAGCAGCCCGGGACTAGCGGGAGTCAATAATACCGGGGAGCTGTTTTTT. Full variable domain (remainder filled in from reference TRBV5-1 and TRBJ2-2): KAGVTQTPRYLIKTRGQQVTLSCSPISGHRSVSWYQQTPGQGLQFLFEYFSETQRNKGNFPGRFSGRQFSNSRSEMNVSTLELGDSALYLCASSPGLAGVNNTGELFFGEGSRLTVL.